The sequence of this T cell receptor (beta chain) was determined in a study of T cells in Graves' hyperthyroidism and ophthalmopathy (dated by TCRdb to 2018 to 2020). With regard to the full study: To identify TCR V-J signatures that set the groups apart, the researchers used a discovery cohort of approximately 98 patients, made up of 40 to 45 with Graves' ophthalmopathy and 57 with stable Graves' hyperthyroidism. TCR Vbeta CDR3 sequencing of 130 to 150 peripheral blood samples (about 45 ophthalmopathy, approximately 80 hyperthyroidism and approximately 17 progressor patients) is reported in the paper. The 75 to 100 discovery patients were randomly divided into training and test sets at a 7:3 ratio. After blood sampling, hyperthyroidism patients were treated with methimazole at a starting dose of 30 mg daily, and ophthalmopathy patients were treated with high-dose intravenous methylprednisolone. In addition, the study compared T-cell repertoires in thyroid tissue and in blood from a handful of Graves' hyperthyroidism patients. Prospective prediction of ophthalmopathy was tested in an independent validation cohort consisting of 18 to 20 hyperthyroidism patients and more than 15 patients who later progressed to ophthalmopathy.

The V end loses 5 bases and the J end loses 5 bases, and a stretch of 9 bases separates them. The CDR3 goes from the cysteine to the phenylalanine over 12 residues. The kept DNA is CDR3 alone, 36 bases in frame from the first base. From a lookup of the germline V gene (reference sequence), CDR1 and CDR2 are SEHNR and FQNEAQ. The TCR beta CDR3 regions were amplified from RNA transcripts. The first round of RT-PCR for the TCR CDR3 was performed with the HTBI primer set and the Qiagen OneStep RT-PCR kit. The libraries were constructed in a second round of multiplex PCR and then size-selected and purified. The libraries were sequenced on an Illumina HiSeq2000 using paired-end 100 bp reads. On the study's bioinformatics: SOAPnuke was used to process the raw data, throwing out any read that contained adapters or uncalled bases, had a mean Phred below 15, or lacked an exact constant-primer or identifier match. High-quality paired reads were merged using COPE v1.2.5, and each unique nucleotide sequence was defined as a clonotype. MiTCR v1.1 was used to align the clonotypes against IMGT TRBV, TRBD and TRBJ reference segments. Only V-J combinations with frequency above 0.0001, covering about 99% of repertoires, were analysed. A TCS score was defined as the ratio between F50 (clonal expansion) and ExV (chaos), using BLOSUM62-based TCRdist between CDR3 peptides within each V-J. Welch's t-statistics and random forest reduced around 550 V-J features to 13, which were used in a naive Bayes classifier (R e1071). Thyroid-blood repertoire similarity was quantified with the Morisita-Horn index. TCRdb ran its own pipeline on the public reads, namely fastp trimming at Q25 and MiXCR clone calling, and kept in-frame beta chains. Rows are combined by CDR3 protein, so each entry shows the most common genes and DNA. These V and J calls derive from TCRdb rather than the authors' analysis. The sample has roughly 510,000 distinct CDR3 sequences on record, 40% to 50% of them singletons. Roughly 45% of the sample comes from the top ten.

The paper as a whole reports these results and caveats: Most expanded thyroid clonotypes (frequency above 0.001) were also detected in blood, a finding suggesting that blood repertoires may reflect thyroid immune responses. In validation, progression to ophthalmopathy was predicted by the model with 65% to 71% sensitivity and under 85% specificity, a median of approximately 6.5 months before onset. Sample size was not statistically predetermined, and investigators were not blinded to group allocation. Ophthalmopathy was separated from stable hyperthyroidism by a 13 V-J signature model, with 85% to 90% sensitivity and approximately 81% specificity obtained in cross-validation and 80%/75% obtained in testing.

Note on this clonotype: Its antigen specificity is not known. Base qualities are not recorded, but no much larger clone differs from it by a single base.

Exclusion was applied to patients with uncontrolled infections, other autoimmune diseases, pregnancy or lactation. Clinical symptoms, serum thyroxine and TRAb, thyroid ultrasound, and orbital computed tomography formed the basis for the diagnoses. Total RNA was extracted using Trizol reagent, and RNA quality was assessed on an Agilent 2100 Bioanalyzer. This receptor was identified in an adult woman with Graves' disease, either hyperthyroidism or ophthalmopathy (not recorded which). The sequenced material came from peripheral blood or thyroid tissue (not recorded which). The rearrangement combines TRBV7-9 with TRBJ2-5, with the D segment identity uncertain. The CDR3 protein is CASSRQEETQYF. The DNA sequence reads TGTGCCAGCAGCCGCCAAGAGGAGACCCAGTACTTC. With the portions outside the CDR3 filled from the reference TRBV7-9 and TRBJ2-5 genes, the complete variable region becomes DTGVSQNPRHKITKRGQNVTFRCDPISEHNRLYWYRQTLGQGPEFLTYFQNEAQLEKSRLLSDRFSAERPKGSFSTLEIQRTEQGDSAMYLCASSRQEETQYFGPGTRLLVL.